This TCR beta chain was recovered during a study of blood T cell repertoires in COVID-19. Background on the study: The study drew acute and convalescent COVID-19 samples from the United States, Italy and Spain. T cells, B-cell-depleted T cells, or PBMCs provided the cDNA or gDNA that served as material.

In the study's own analysis: Amplifying reference gene primers gave estimates of nucleated cell counts. Only in-frame clones appear in the TCRdb table, and some are missing; sequencing was by immunoSEQ multiplex PCR. That table furnishes V, J and clone size, whereas the DNA furnished D and trimming. This sample has 150,000 to 200,000 clones; approximately 90% occur once, and the top ten carry about 2%. Sequenced: peripheral blood. This clonotype originated in a young man with acute or convalescent COVID-19.

In nucleotides, the CDR3 is TGTGCCAGCAGCTTCCAGGGACAGGTGCCAGCTTTCTTT. Encoded protein: CASSFQGQVPAFF. The V call is TRBV7-2, the J call TRBJ1-1; TRBD1 matches at 8 bases. The CDR3 contains 13 residues. Germline V gives CDR1 SGHTA, CDR2 FQGNSA. The trim removed 3 bases at V and 10 bases at J, leaving 7 bases unmatched. The full variable domain, its missing parts supplied by reference TRBV7-2 and TRBJ1-1, is GAGVSQSPSNKVTEKGKDVELRCDPISGHTALYWYRQSLGQGLEFLIYFQGNSAPDKSGLPSDRFSAERTGGSVSTLTIQRTQQEDSAVYLCASSFQGQVPAFFGQGTRLTVV.